The rows below give T cell receptor beta chains drawn from one sample of a study of cytomegalovirus exposure and HLA in healthy donors. Data came from immunoSEQ multiplex PCR; TCRdb stores just in-frame clones and leaves some out. The sample includes approximately 190,000 clones, roughly 80% seen only once; the top ten take about 0.78%. Sequencing was done on a sample of PBMCs. The receptors derive from a woman aged 18-30 years in good health and CMV-seronegative. Each CDR3 is given with its conserved first and last residue. D genes are given only for firm matches. Only some rows state a clone size, as once, few, many or a class for expanded clones.

D	V	J	size	CDR3	DNA
NA	TRBV29-1	TRBJ1-1	NA	CSVLTGLNTEAFF	TGCAGCGTACTAACAGGGTTGAACACTGAAGCTTTCTTT
TRBD1	TRBV5-5	TRBJ2-5	NA	CASRRDRGEGAQYF	TGTGCCAGCAGGAGAGACAGGGGGGAAGGGGCCCAGTACTTC
NA	TRBV7-2	TRBJ2-5	NA	CASSPLLETQYF	TGTGCCAGCAGCCCCCTCTTAGAGACCCAGTACTTC
TRBD1	TRBV27	TRBJ2-1	NA	CASSHHWTGSLGNEQFF	TGTGCCAGCAGTCACCACTGGACAGGGTCCCTTGGCAATGAGCAGTTCTTC
TRBD2	TRBV7-3	TRBJ2-1	NA	CASSLGGTTIDEQFF	TGTGCCAGCAGCCTGGGGGGGACCACAATAGATGAGCAGTTCTTC
TRBD1	TRBV6-4	TRBJ1-2	NA	CASSASGQGPYYGYTF	TGTGCCAGCAGTGCTTCGGGACAGGGTCCCTACTATGGCTACACCTTC
TRBD1	TRBV29-1	TRBJ2-7	NA	CSVSGGEQYF	TGCAGCGTTTCAGGGGGCGAGCAGTACTTC
NA	TRBV18	TRBJ1-3	NA	CASSPNFGTTGNTIYF	TGTGCCAGCTCACCCAACTTCGGGACAACTGGAAACACCATATATTTT
TRBD1	TRBV2	TRBJ1-1	NA	CASSETGVEAFF	TGTGCCTCCTCAGAAACAGGGGTTGAAGCTTTCTTT
TRBD1	TRBV11-2	TRBJ1-4	NA	CASSLKGQGVSIPNEKLFF	TGTGCCAGCAGCTTAAAGGGACAGGGGGTTTCTATCCCAAATGAAAAACTGTTTTTT
NA	TRBV18	TRBJ1-5	NA	CASSPSSGGGNQPQHF	TGTGCCAGCTCACCCTCTTCGGGAGGAGGAAATCAGCCCCAGCATTTT
NA	TRBV11-3	TRBJ2-1	NA	CASSLAGVANEQFF	TGTGCCAGCAGCTTAGCCGGGGTGGCCAATGAGCAGTTCTTC
TRBD2	TRBV2	TRBJ2-1	NA	CASSEGPGGVYNEQFF	TGTGCCAGCAGTGAGGGGCCCGGGGGGGTCTACAATGAGCAGTTCTTC
NA	TRBV7-8	TRBJ2-7	NA	CASSLVPGWAYEQYF	TGTGCCAGCAGCTTAGTCCCGGGTTGGGCCTACGAGCAGTACTTC
NA	TRBV27	TRBJ1-5	NA	CASSFERDQPQHF	TGTGCCAGCAGTTTTGAACGGGATCAGCCCCAGCATTTT
TRBD1	TRBV30	TRBJ1-5	NA	CAWSVAWDRGDQPQHF	TGTGCCTGGAGTGTAGCTTGGGACAGGGGGGATCAGCCCCAGCATTTT
NA	TRBV10-1	TRBJ1-2	NA	CASRRVLRGYGYTF	TGCGCCAGCAGGCGGGTCTTACGGGGCTATGGCTACACCTTC
NA	TRBV7-9	TRBJ2-5	NA	CASSEDSRSTQYF	TGTGCCAGCAGTGAGGACAGTCGATCGACCCAGTACTTC
NA	TRBV7-8	TRBJ1-2	NA	CASSLGQGPYGYTF	TGTGCCAGCAGCTTAGGTCAGGGTCCCTATGGCTACACCTTC
TRBD2	TRBV9	TRBJ2-5	once	CASSHSGSTAETQYF	TGTGCCAGCAGCCATAGCGGGAGTACGGCAGAGACCCAGTACTTC
NA	TRBV19	TRBJ1-2	NA	CASSRGVYGYTF	TGTGCCAGTAGCCGGGGAGTCTATGGCTACACCTTC
TRBD1	TRBV5-1	TRBJ1-2	many	CASSLEGTDYGYTF	TGCGCCAGCAGCTTGGAGGGGACAGATTATGGCTACACCTTC
NA	TRBV5-5	TRBJ1-1	NA	CASTLRGDTEAFF	TGTGCCAGCACCCTAAGGGGTGACACTGAAGCTTTCTTT
NA	TRBV10-3	TRBJ2-3	NA	CAISETQGLKTDTQYF	TGTGCCATCAGTGAAACCCAGGGCCTCAAAACAGATACGCAGTATTTT
TRBD1	TRBV6-5	TRBJ2-7	NA	CASVPGQGSYEQYF	TGTGCCAGCGTCCCGGGACAGGGATCCTACGAGCAGTACTTC
NA	TRBV19	TRBJ2-2	NA	CASSSDPAGGELFF	TGTGCCAGTAGTTCAGACCCCGCGGGCGGGGAGCTGTTTTTT
NA	TRBV6-5	TRBJ1-1	NA	CASSRQRNTEAFF	TGTGCCAGCAGTCGACAGAGGAACACTGAAGCTTTCTTT
NA	TRBV30	TRBJ2-1	NA	CAWIPVLNEQFF	TGTGCCTGGATTCCTGTCCTCAATGAGCAGTTCTTC
NA	TRBV5-1	TRBJ1-2	NA	CASSAQGLYGYTF	TGCGCCAGCAGCGCTCAGGGACTCTATGGCTACACCTTC
TRBD1	TRBV19	TRBJ1-1	NA	CASSIGTGDTEAFF	TGTGCCAGTAGTATAGGGACAGGGGACACTGAAGCTTTCTTT